The 21 T cell receptor beta chains listed next were all sequenced from one sample in a study of naive and memory T cell subsets (TCRdb year 2017). The investigation overall reported the following: A few larger clonotypes were present in naive repertoires, especially CD8 naive repertoires, and these clonotypes were possibly memory cells re-expressing CD45RA.

Library construction relied on UMI-ligation and nested PCR. These reads were obtained on an Illumina MiSeq. The beta constant-region primer was an equimolar mix of two oligonucleotides covering both TRBC1 and TRBC2. The ligated cDNA went through four rounds of PCR with nested alpha and beta constant-region primers together with the SP2 primer. The public reads were run again by TCRdb, first through fastp at Q25 and then through MiXCR, and only productive beta chains were kept. Entries are consolidated by CDR3 protein sequence, retaining the most common genes and DNA. For this sample the table gives some 82,000 distinct CDR3 sequences, of which 10% to 12% were detected only once. The ten largest make up just over 0.13% of the sample. No cognate antigen is known for these TCRs. Sequencing used naive CD4+ T cells from blood. What the cell subset or site label conveys for this sample: naive T cells, CD45RA high CD27+. These receptors came from a human donor in good health.

The V and J genes are TRBV18 and TRBJ1-5; D gene ambiguous. The germline gives CDR1 KGHSH, CDR2 LQKENI. V was pared by 7 bases and J by 1 base, with 5 bases between. There are 12 residues in the CDR3. The CDR3 bases are TGTGCCAGCTTGGCGAGCAATCAGCCCCAGCATTTT. Its translation: CASLASNQPQHF.

This chain joins TRBV6-2 or TRBV6-3 and TRBJ1-1; D is unresolved. V lost 2 bases and J 4 bases, leaving 8 bases between the germline ends. Germline assignment: CDR1 MNHEY and CDR2 SVGEGT. The CDR3 contains 13 residues. The CDR3 is CASSYTEGTEAFF. CDR3 sequence (DNA): TGTGCCAGCAGTTACACGGAGGGCACTGAAGCTTTCTTT.

This rearrangement joins TRBV11-2 to TRBJ2-7; TRBD2 agrees at 7 bases. CDR1 and CDR2 from the germline V gene are SGHAT and FQNNGV. J lost 3 bases, V lost 5 bases, and 7 bases had no gene match. The CDR3 loop spans 14 amino acids. CDR3 loop: CASSLQAGYYEQYF. For the CDR3, the DNA is TGTGCCAGCAGCCTACAAGCGGGGTACTACGAGCAGTACTTC.

This clonotype came up many times. The rearrangement uses TRBV20-1 and TRBJ2-1, with 10 bases matching TRBD2. V lost 5 bases to trimming and J lost 2 bases; unmatched junction nucleotides: 3. Germline CDR1 and CDR2: DFQATT and SNEGSKA (reference sequence). The CDR3 spans 14 residues. For the CDR3, the DNA is TGCAGTGCTCGAAGCGGGAGGGCCTACAATGAGCAGTTCTTC. It yields the protein CSARSGRAYNEQFF.

This clonotype was counted between two and nine times. The chain is built from TRBV6-6 and TRBJ1-5; 8 positions match TRBD1. V lost 5 bases to trimming and J lost 7 bases; unmatched junction nucleotides: 10. Looked up from germline, CDR1 is MNHNY and CDR2 is SVGAGI (reference sequence). This CDR3 has 15 amino acids. Written as DNA, the CDR3 is TGTGCCAGCAGTCCAGGGGGCGAGATGGGGCAGCCCCAGCATTTT. Its protein is CASSPGGEMGQPQHF.

In this sample, this clonotype turned up many times. The chain employs TRBV18 and TRBJ2-7; 12 bases map to TRBD2. From germline, CDR1 is KGHSH and CDR2 LQKENI. With V trimmed by 2 bases and J by 3 bases, 2 bases remained unmatched. The CDR3 contains 15 residues. The DNA for the CDR3 is TGTGCCAGCTCACCAACTAGCGGGAGGAACTACGAGCAGTACTTC. This translates into CASSPTSGRNYEQYF.

This clonotype was picked up many times. This rearrangement joins TRBV29-1 to TRBJ2-4; 7 bases align to TRBD1. The CDR3 has 15 amino acids. J gave up 2 bases and V 6 bases, and 10 bases lay outside the gene matches. Per the germline V gene, CDR1 is SQVTM and CDR2 is ANQGSEA. The CDR3 coding sequence is TGCAGCGTAGCGACAGGGCAGGGGACCAAAAACATTCAGTACTTC. Amino acid sequence: CSVATGQGTKNIQYF.

This clonotype has a handful of counts. The chain has TRBV6-2 or TRBV6-3 and TRBJ1-1; 10 bases are shared with TRBD1. V gave up 2 bases and J gave up 3 bases; unmatched junction bases: 9. CDR1 and CDR2 (germline): MNHEY, SVGEGT. CDR3 length equals 17 residues. The CDR3 sequence is CASSYPRDRGSHTEAFF. The CDR3 bases are TGTGCCAGCAGTTACCCGCGGGACAGGGGAAGCCACACTGAAGCTTTCTTT.

This clonotype was seen only a few times. The V call is TRBV5-6, the J call TRBJ1-3; D perhaps matches TRBD1 (6 bases). The CDR3 consists of 17 residues. V was trimmed by 0 bases and J by 1 base, leaving 14 bases between them. Germline loops: CDR1 SGHDT, CDR2 YYEEEE. CDR3 in DNA: TGTGCCAGCAGCTTGGGACAGGCGGACAAATCTGGAAACACCATATATTTT. Protein: CASSLGQADKSGNTIYF.

This clonotype was found a few times. This chain links TRBV7-9 with TRBJ1-6; D gene uncertain. V was cut by 0 bases and J by 9 bases, with 12 bases left in between. Per the germline V gene, CDR1 is SEHNR and CDR2 is FQNEAQ (reference sequence). This CDR3 has 15 amino acids. The CDR3 region has the DNA TGTGCCAGCAGCTTAGCGGGTGAAAAAGGTTCACCCCTCCACTTT. The encoded protein is CASSLAGEKGSPLHF.

This clonotype has ten or more counts. The gene calls are TRBV6-2 or TRBV6-3 and TRBJ2-7; D not certain. Deletions cut 3 bases from V and 2 bases from J, with 11 bases between. This CDR3 is built from 14 residues. Germline V gene sequence: CDR1 MNHEY, CDR2 SVGEGT. CDR3 loop: CASSYGKGPYEQYF. The CDR3 DNA follows: TGTGCCAGCAGTTATGGCAAGGGTCCCTACGAGCAGTACTTC.

This chain joins TRBV5-1 and TRBJ1-2, with TRBD1 identical over 10 bases. The V and J ends lost 7 bases and 10 bases, in that order; junction bases with no gene match: 4. The CDR3 loop spans 11 amino acids. Germline values: CDR1 SGHRS, CDR2 YFSETQ. The CDR3: CASGGQGVYTF. CDR3 bases: TGCGCCAGCGGCGGACAGGGGGTCTACACCTTC.

This clonotype was detected only a few times. V gene TRBV6-2 or TRBV6-3 combines with J gene TRBJ2-1; 11 bases match TRBD2. V was clipped by 5 bases and J by 8 bases; unmatched bases: 14. This CDR3 comprises 17 residues. CDR1 and CDR2 from the germline V gene are MNHEY and SVGEGT. CDR3 coding DNA: TGTGCCAGCAGTCCTGACACCGGGACTAGCGGTTGGGATGAGCAGTTCTTC. Protein product: CASSPDTGTSGWDEQFF.

Many counts were recorded for this clonotype. The gene calls are TRBV24-1 and TRBJ2-7; D unclear. Germline assignment: CDR1 KGHDR and CDR2 SFDVKD. The length of the CDR3 is 8 residues. Trimming cost V 10 bases and J 4 bases, with 1 base left between them. This chain's CDR3 is CATYEQYF. The CDR3 nucleotides are TGTGCCACTTACGAGCAGTACTTC.

This clonotype was seen ten or more times. The chain uses TRBV18 and TRBJ1-1; D is uncertain. Germline V lookup: CDR1 KGHSH, CDR2 LQKENI. V gave up 8 bases and J gave up 4 bases, with 11 bases separating them. CDR3 size: 12 residues. The CDR3 DNA sequence: TGTGCCAGCCGAGACACAAGCACTGAAGCTTTCTTT. As protein: CASRDTSTEAFF.

The V gene is TRBV6-2 or TRBV6-3, the J gene TRBJ2-2; TRBD2 matches 11 bases. This CDR3 comprises 19 residues. Germline CDR1 reads MNHEY; CDR2 reads SVGEGT. The ends lost 2 bases at V and 3 bases at J; junction bases unmatched: 11. CDR3 sequence reads: CASSYEQTSGRRHTGELFF. The DNA of the CDR3 is TGTGCCAGCAGTTACGAACAAACTAGCGGGAGAAGACACACCGGGGAGCTGTTTTTT.

This clonotype was counted many times. The rearrangement uses TRBV7-8 and TRBJ1-2; TRBD1 is a possible D gene (5 bases). From germline, CDR1 is SGHVS and CDR2 FQNEAQ. The CDR3 loop spans 13 amino acids. Trimming cost V 5 bases and J 5 bases, with 12 bases left between them. Here the CDR3 DNA reads TGTGCCAGCAGCCTGGACAACGCATATGGCTACACCTTC. Amino acids: CASSLDNAYGYTF.

This clonotype was observed at least ten times. The chain has TRBV7-6 and TRBJ2-2; 10 bases are a match to TRBD1. CDR3 length: 14 amino acids. Germline CDR1 and CDR2: SGHVS and FNYEAQ. V lost 7 bases to trimming and J lost 6 bases; unmatched junction nucleotides: 5. The CDR3 loop reads CASKGTGVAGELFF. The CDR3 DNA sequence: TGTGCCAGCAAAGGGACAGGGGTAGCCGGGGAGCTGTTTTTT.

The chain employs TRBV2 and TRBJ2-5; TRBD1 or TRBD2 may be the D gene (5 bases each). The CDR3 runs to 14 residues. Trimming cost V 6 bases and J 4 bases, with 15 bases left between them. The germline V gene has CDR1 SNHLY and CDR2 FYNNEI. CDR3 in amino acids: CASRKERGGETQYF. CDR3 DNA: TGTGCCAGCAGGAAGGAGAGGGGTGGAGAGACCCAGTACTTC.

This chain connects TRBV20-1 to TRBJ1-5; 7 nucleotides match TRBD1. Germline V lookup: CDR1 DFQATT, CDR2 SNEGSKA (reference sequence). The ends lost 5 bases at V and 7 bases at J; junction bases unmatched: 8. The CDR3 runs 13 residues. The CDR3 DNA sequence: TGCAGTGCTGGAAGACAGGGCGGGCAGCCCCAGCATTTT. Amino acid sequence: CSAGRQGGQPQHF.

The CDR3 spells CASSLVVRTDTSKNIQYF. The CDR3 DNA is TGTGCCAGCAGCTTAGTAGTTCGGACAGACACCTCTAAAAACATTCAGTACTTC. V usage is TRBV2 and J usage is TRBJ2-4, with TRBD1 as a possible D gene (6 bases). V lost 6 bases and J lost 4, with 25 bases in between. CDR3 size: 18 residues. CDR1 and CDR2 (germline): SNHLY, FYNNEI.